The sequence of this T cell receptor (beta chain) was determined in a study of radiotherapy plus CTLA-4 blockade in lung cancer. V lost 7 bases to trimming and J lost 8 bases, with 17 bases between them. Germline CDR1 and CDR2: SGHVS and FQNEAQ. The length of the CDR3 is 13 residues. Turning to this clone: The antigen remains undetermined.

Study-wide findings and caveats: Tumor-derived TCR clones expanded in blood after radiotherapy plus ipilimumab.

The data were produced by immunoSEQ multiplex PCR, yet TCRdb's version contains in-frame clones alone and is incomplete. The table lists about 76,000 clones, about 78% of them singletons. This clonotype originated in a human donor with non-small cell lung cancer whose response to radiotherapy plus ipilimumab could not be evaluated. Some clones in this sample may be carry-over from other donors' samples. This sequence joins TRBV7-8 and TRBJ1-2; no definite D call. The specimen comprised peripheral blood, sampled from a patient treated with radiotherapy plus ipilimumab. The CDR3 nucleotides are TGTGCCAGCACCCTTGAGGGCGCGGGAGGCTACACCTTC. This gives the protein CASTLEGAGGYTF.